This T cell receptor (beta chain) was obtained from a study of shared clonotypes between healthy human individuals. General study findings and limits: Non-shared clonotypes had lower generation probabilities than those shared by all four donors.

Genomic DNA of every subset was divided equally among multiple immunoSEQ plates. TCRdb's copy holds only in-frame clones and misses some; the assay was immunoSEQ multiplex PCR. The sample holds fewer than 800,000 clones, just over 90% seen once. CDR1 and CDR2 (germline): SGHRS, YFSETQ. CDR3 size: 18 residues. V was pared by 0 bases and J by 2 bases, with 5 bases of the junction left unmatched. CD45RO-negative, CCR7-selected cells formed the naive CD8 fraction, which excluded terminally differentiated effector memory CD45RA+ cells. As to this clone: The target antigen is unknown.

The TCR comes from a man under 40 in good health. The chain recombines TRBV5-1 with TRBJ2-6; 10 bases are shared with TRBD1. Sequences were obtained from naive CD8+ T cells sorted from blood. The CDR3 coding sequence is TGCGCCAGCAGCTTGGTAACGACAGGGGGCGCTGGGGCCAACGTCCTGACTTTC. Translating gives CASSLVTTGGAGANVLTF.